The next 15 T cell receptor beta chains were all read from a single sample in a study of blood T cells in healthy people across ages. PCR was performed a second time for about 7 to 11 cycles using a sample-barcoded 5' primer and a J-beta primer mix. TCRdb re-analysed the 5' RACE reads in MiXCR, keeping a single row per CDR3 protein. The table shows about 730,000 distinct CDR3 sequences, with approximately 43% occurring only once. The sample consisted of blood. The source is an older woman in good health.

To note about this clonotype: Just one base apart from a much larger clone, this may be a read error. This rearrangement joins TRBV20-1 to TRBJ2-3; a weak D match, TRBD2 (5 bases). Germline V gene data show CDR1 as DFQATT and CDR2 as SNEGSKA (reference sequence). The CDR3 is 14 residues long. The CDR3 spells CSVHFPGSTDMQYF. CDR3 bases: TGCAGTGTCCATTTCCCGGGATCCACAGATATGCAGTATTTT.

The rearrangement joins TRBV9 to TRBJ1-2; TRBD1 aligns across 7 bases. The CDR3 extends over 14 amino acids. Looked up from germline, CDR1 is SGDLS and CDR2 is YYNGEE. With 0 bases clipped from V and 8 bases from J, the junction kept 7 bases outside the gene matches. The CDR3 sequence is CASSVAIGGHGYTF. The CDR3, as DNA: TGTGCCAGCAGCGTAGCCATAGGGGGCCACGGCTACACCTTC.

This chain links TRBV6-2 or TRBV6-3 with TRBJ2-6; D not certain. The CDR3 runs 17 residues. Germline values: CDR1 MNHEY, CDR2 SVGEGT. The V and J ends lost 5 bases and 0 bases respectively, with 14 bases between them. In nucleotides, the CDR3 is TGTGCCAGCAGTCCCAAAGAACTGAACTCTGGGGCCAACGTCCTGACTTTC. It codes for CASSPKELNSGANVLTF.

This clonotype was detected only a few times. The chain links TRBV10-1 to TRBJ2-7, with 14 bases lining up with TRBD2. The germline gives CDR1 WNHNN, CDR2 SYGVQD (reference sequence). The CDR3 is made up of 13 amino acids. Trimming removed 11 bases from V and 8 bases from J; junction bases left unmatched: 8. The CDR3 spells CASQGLAGDKQYF. The CDR3 DNA follows: TGCGCCTCCCAGGGACTAGCGGGAGATAAGCAGTACTTC.

The chain couples TRBV3-1 to TRBJ2-6, with D perhaps given as TRBD1 or TRBD2 (6 bases each). Between the trimmed V and J ends, which lost 1 base and 0 bases, there was a span of 13 bases. The CDR3 runs 18 residues. CDR1 and CDR2 (germline): LGHDT, YNNKEL (reference sequence). CDR3 sequence reads: CASSQVGGHSSGANVLTF. CDR3 DNA sequence: TGTGCCAGCAGCCAAGTGGGGGGCCATAGCTCTGGGGCCAACGTCCTGACTTTC.

This clonotype has more than one count but fewer than ten. V is TRBV2 and J is TRBJ2-1; the D gene is possibly TRBD2 (6 bases). CDR3 length: 15 amino acids. V was trimmed by 5 bases and J by 6 bases, leaving 17 bases between them. The germline gives CDR1 SNHLY, CDR2 FYNNEI. CDR3 nucleotides: TGTGCCAGCAGTCCTCGCTCCGGAGGGAGCAATGAGCAGTTCTTC. Its protein product is CASSPRSGGSNEQFF.

This clonotype was detected a few times. The V gene is TRBV29-1, the J gene TRBJ2-7, with 9 positions matching TRBD1. J lost 5 bases, V lost 7 bases, and 6 bases had no gene match. Germline V gene lookup returns CDR1 SQVTM and CDR2 ANQGSEA. The CDR3 has 12 residues. The CDR3 sequence is CSGRDREDEQYF. In DNA form, the CDR3 reads TGCAGCGGCCGGGACAGGGAGGACGAGCAGTACTTC.

This clonotype has just a few counts. The J gene is TRBJ2-1, the V gene TRBV7-9, with TRBD1 matching 8 bases. The length of the CDR3 is 14 residues. Per the germline V gene, CDR1 is SEHNR and CDR2 is FQNEAQ (reference sequence). J was trimmed by 4 bases and V by 6 bases; bases with no gene match: 5. The DNA for the CDR3 is TGTGCCAGCAGTACAGGGACAGGTTACAATGAGCAGTTCTTC. Translating gives CASSTGTGYNEQFF.

This clonotype has just a few counts. This chain connects TRBV29-1 to TRBJ2-3; 7 bases are shared with TRBD1. The CDR3 has 14 amino acids. Trimming cost V 3 bases and J 2 bases; bases outside gene matches: 5. The germline CDR1 and CDR2 sequences are SQVTM and ANQGSEA. This CDR3 reads CSVDGTENTDTQYF. The CDR3 nucleotides read TGCAGCGTTGATGGGACAGAAAACACAGATACGCAGTATTTT.

This clonotype was seen repeatedly, ten times or more. The rearrangement joins TRBV7-3 to TRBJ2-5; D not certain. Germline CDR1 is SGHTA and CDR2 is FQGTGA. The germline V and J ends were trimmed by 2 bases and 3 bases, with 7 bases remaining between them. This CDR3 region has 13 residues. The CDR3 region is CASSLSDEETQYF. The CDR3, as DNA: TGTGCCAGCAGCTTATCCGATGAAGAGACCCAGTACTTC.

This clonotype was seen a single time. The chain has TRBV5-1 and TRBJ2-1; 9 bases are a match to TRBD2. V trimming: 0 bases; J trimming: 4 bases; junction bases outside the gene matches: 5. The CDR3 length is 16 residues. Per germline, CDR1 SGHRS and CDR2 YFSETQ. The CDR3 spells CASSLVASGAYNEQFF. The CDR3 DNA follows: TGCGCCAGCAGCTTGGTGGCTAGCGGGGCTTACAATGAGCAGTTCTTC.

The chain links TRBV3-1 to TRBJ2-2; D may be TRBD1 or TRBD2 (6 bases each). Trimming left V 3 bases short and J 7 bases short, with 12 bases between. This CDR3 is 14 amino acids long. Germline V CDR1 and CDR2: LGHDT, YNNKEL (reference sequence). The DNA of the CDR3 is TGTGCCAGCAGCCAGGACGGGGGACACGGGGAGCTGTTTTTT. It codes for CASSQDGGHGELFF.

For this clonotype: The junction shows a germline mismatch at one end, possibly a read error. The gene calls are TRBV27 and TRBJ2-7; D is possibly TRBD2 (6 bases). The germline gives CDR1 MNHEY, CDR2 SMNVEV (reference sequence). CDR3 size: 15 residues. CDR3 protein: CASSFRRDSSDEQYF. The CDR3 nucleotides read TGTGCCAGCAGTTTTAGGCGGGATAGCTCCGACGAGCAGTACTTC.

This clonotype was seen a single time. The chain employs TRBV2 and TRBJ2-7; 7 bases align to TRBD1. The V segment lost 1 base and the J segment 6 bases; nucleotides outside the gene matches: 9. Looked up from germline, CDR1 is SNHLY and CDR2 is FYNNEI. The length of the CDR3 is 15 residues. The CDR3 sequence: CASSEGRTGASEQYF. CDR3 nucleotide sequence: TGTGCCAGCAGTGAAGGTCGTACAGGGGCCTCCGAGCAGTACTTC.

This sequence joins TRBV7-6 and TRBJ2-1; D is unclear. The CDR3 sequence is 13 residues long. CDR1 SGHVS and CDR2 FNYEAQ come from the germline V gene. Between the trimmed V and J ends, which lost 2 bases and 4 bases, there was a span of 6 bases. DNA for the CDR3: TGTGCCAGCAGCTTAATGGGTTACAATGAGCAGTTCTTC. Its translation: CASSLMGYNEQFF.